The 22 T cell receptor beta chains listed next were all sequenced from one sample in a study of blood T cell repertoires in COVID-19. Libraries were prepared by immunoSEQ multiplex PCR; TCRdb keeps only in-frame clonotypes and omits some of them. The repertoire holds roughly 230,000 clones, more than 75% seen once, with just over 6.5% in the top ten. What was sequenced was PBMCs or T cells enriched from blood (not recorded which). The receptor source for this set is a woman aged 45-65 years who had been exposed to COVID-19.

The J gene is TRBJ1-5, the V gene TRBV6-5, with D uncertain. V was trimmed by 10 bases and J by 2 bases, leaving 18 bases between them. Germline V gene sequence: CDR1 MNHEY, CDR2 SVGAGI. The CDR3 length is 15 residues. The CDR3 nucleotides are TGTGCCACCCTCTTCTGGGGAGGTGGCAATCAGCCCCAGCATTTT. Translating it yields CATLFWGGGNQPQHF.

The CDR3 DNA reads TGTGCCATACGGGATGCGGGACAGGGTCGCACCGGGGAGCTGTTTTTT. It yields the protein CAIRDAGQGRTGELFF. The J gene is TRBJ2-2, the V gene TRBV10-3; 9 bases are a match to TRBD1. V shed 9 bases, J shed 4 bases, and the junction held 12 bases outside the gene matches. This CDR3 is 16 amino acids long. Germline loops: CDR1 ENHRY, CDR2 SYGVKD.

The rearrangement joins TRBV5-4 to TRBJ2-7; 7 bases align to TRBD1. In germline, CDR1 is SGHNT, CDR2 YYREEE (reference sequence). The CDR3 spans 15 residues. Losses at the gene ends were 5 bases for V and 0 bases for J; bases not matched to a gene: 8. CDR3 residues: CASRPGGIGSYEQYF. For the CDR3, the DNA is TGTGCCAGCAGACCAGGGGGAATCGGCTCCTACGAGCAGTACTTC.

The rearrangement links TRBV29-1 to TRBJ1-1; D not resolved. The V end lost 7 bases, the J end lost 1 base, and 13 bases lay between the germline ends. Germline CDR1 and CDR2: SQVTM and ANQGSEA. There are 13 residues in the CDR3. The DNA for the CDR3 is TGCAGCGCCTTGGTGGCCGCGAACACTGAAGCTTTCTTT. Protein product: CSALVAANTEAFF.

The chain has TRBV28 and TRBJ2-7; TRBD2 is a possible D gene (5 bases). The CDR3 sequence is 13 residues long. Germline loops: CDR1 MDHEN, CDR2 SYDVKM. V gave up 8 bases and J gave up 3 bases, with 14 bases separating them. CDR3 sequence: CASSRGILYEQYF. In DNA, the CDR3 is TGTGCCAGCTCCCGGGGAATCCTCTACGAGCAGTACTTC.

The CDR3: CASSLEWRDEQYF. The CDR3 DNA reads TGTGCCAGCAGTCTTGAATGGCGGGACGAGCAGTACTTC. V and J are TRBV6-5 and TRBJ2-7, with a possible D match to TRBD2 (5 bases). Trimming took 5 bases from V and 5 from J, leaving 13 bases between them. The CDR3 is 13 residues long. Germline V CDR1 and CDR2: MNHEY, SVGAGI.

This clone has only a few counts. The rearrangement uses TRBV11-2 and TRBJ1-4; tentatively, D is TRBD1 (5 bases). This CDR3 is built from 16 residues. Trimming shortened V by 5 bases and J by 0 bases, and 13 bases separated the two germline ends. Germline CDR1 reads SGHAT; CDR2 reads FQNNGV. This CDR3 reads CASSLLRQPTNEKLFF. The CDR3 bases are TGTGCCAGCAGCCTGCTTAGACAGCCAACTAATGAAAAACTGTTTTTT.

V gene TRBV5-1 combines with J gene TRBJ2-5; D not resolved. The CDR3 contains 14 residues. V gave up 5 bases and J gave up 5 bases, with 16 bases separating them. In germline, CDR1 is SGHRS, CDR2 YFSETQ. CDR3 sequence reads: CASREETTGETQYF. CDR3 nucleotide sequence: TGCGCCAGCAGGGAAGAAACTACCGGGGAGACCCAGTACTTC.

The genes are TRBV5-6 and TRBJ2-1; a weak D match, TRBD2 (6 bases). CDR1 and CDR2 (germline): SGHDT, YYEEEE. Trimming took 3 bases from V and 6 from J, leaving 16 bases between them. The CDR3 consists of 15 residues. The CDR3 reads CASSSGGEWGNEQFF. The CDR3 DNA reads as TGTGCCAGCAGCTCCGGAGGGGAGTGGGGCAATGAGCAGTTCTTC.

The chain carries TRBV6-5 and TRBJ1-6, with 7 positions matching TRBD1. The CDR3 loop spans 15 amino acids. Losses at the gene ends were 7 bases for V and 2 bases for J; bases not matched to a gene: 5. The germline gives CDR1 MNHEY, CDR2 SVGAGI. The CDR3 nucleotides are TGTGCCAGCAATCTGGGACAGACCTATAATTCACCCCTCCACTTT. Translated, it gives CASNLGQTYNSPLHF.

The rearrangement links TRBV10-2 to TRBJ1-5, with a tentative D call TRBD1 (5 bases). The V gene's germline CDR1 is WSHSY and CDR2 SAAADI. The CDR3 covers 13 residues. V was pared by 4 bases and J by 9 bases, with 13 bases between. This CDR3 is CASSAGLLMPQHF. In nucleotides, the CDR3 is TGCGCCAGCAGTGCGGGACTCCTCATGCCCCAGCATTTT.

This chain uses TRBV5-1 with TRBJ2-7, with TRBD2 as a possible D gene (6 bases). Germline CDR1 reads SGHRS; CDR2 reads YFSETQ. V shed 1 base and J shed 0 bases, with 17 bases lying between them. The CDR3 runs 17 residues. In nucleotides, the CDR3 is TGCGCCAGCAGCTTGACCTTGCGGGACGAGGGCTCCTACGAGCAGTACTTC. As protein: CASSLTLRDEGSYEQYF.

CDR3 in amino acids: CASRRGQEAPHTF. In DNA form, the CDR3 reads TGTGCCAGCCGCCGGGGACAGGAGGCCCCACACACCTTC. This chain connects TRBV27 to TRBJ1-2, with 8 bases fitting TRBD1. Germline V gene data show CDR1 as MNHEY and CDR2 as SMNVEV (reference sequence). The V and J ends lost 8 bases and 12 bases, in that order; junction bases with no gene match: 14. The CDR3 spans 13 residues.

The chain employs TRBV5-1 and TRBJ2-1; TRBD1 might be the D (5 bases). This CDR3 region has 12 residues. Looked up from germline, CDR1 is SGHRS and CDR2 is YFSETQ. V shed 1 base and J shed 14 bases, with 13 bases lying between them. The CDR3 loop is CASSLNRGLEFF. The CDR3 coding sequence is TGCGCCAGCAGCTTGAATAGGGGCCTCGAGTTCTTC.

The genes are TRBV9 and TRBJ1-2; TRBD1 aligns across 8 bases. Germline V gene data show CDR1 as SGDLS and CDR2 as YYNGEE. The CDR3 extends over 15 amino acids. Unmatched junction bases numbered 7, after V lost 0 bases and J lost 6 bases. CDR3 residues: CASSVGQGARNGYTF. For the CDR3, the DNA is TGTGCCAGCAGCGTAGGGCAGGGGGCGCGGAATGGCTACACCTTC.

V usage is TRBV7-9 and J usage is TRBJ1-3; weak D call: TRBD1 (6 bases). The CDR3 has 18 residues. V was pared by 3 bases and J by 4 bases, with 22 bases between. The germline gives CDR1 SEHNR, CDR2 FQNEAQ (reference sequence). CDR3 DNA: TGTGCCAGCAGCTTTCCCTCAATTCCGCGAAGGGGGGGAAACACCATATATTTT. Its translation is CASSFPSIPRRGGNTIYF.

This clone was seen only once. The chain has TRBV12-3 or TRBV12-4 and TRBJ1-1, with D tentatively TRBD1 (5 bases). V shed 5 bases and J shed 0 bases, with 7 bases lying between them. This CDR3 is built from 13 residues. The CDR3 sequence is CASSTGMNTEAFF. The CDR3 DNA reads TGTGCCAGCAGTACAGGCATGAACACTGAAGCTTTCTTT.

The genes are TRBV10-3 and TRBJ1-4; no definite D call. The V gene's germline CDR1 is ENHRY and CDR2 SYGVKD. The CDR3 extends over 13 amino acids. Trimming cost V 3 bases and J 4 bases, with 6 bases left between them. CDR3 coding DNA: TGTGCCATCAGTGACAACAGTAATGAAAAACTGTTTTTT. Its translation: CAISDNSNEKLFF.

The chain recombines TRBV21-1 with TRBJ1-2; the table's TRBD1 call for D was not verified on the DNA. TRBV21-1 represents a pseudogene. The CDR3 spans 14 residues. The CDR3 protein is CASSKDRASYGYTF. CDR3 sequence (DNA): TGTGCCAGCAGCAAGGACAGGGCCTCCTATGGCTACACCTTC.

The rearrangement links TRBV30 to TRBJ2-1; no definite D call. V was cut by 2 bases and J by 10 bases, with 9 bases left in between. The germline V gene encodes CDR1 GTSNPN and CDR2 SVGIG (reference sequence). The CDR3 is 11 amino acids. The CDR3 here is CAWSTAGEQFF. CDR3 nucleotides: TGTGCCTGGAGTACGGCCGGGGAGCAGTTCTTC.

The chain links TRBV30 to TRBJ1-2; a possible D gene is TRBD1 (6 bases). This CDR3 has 12 amino acids. Trimming left V 3 bases short and J 4 bases short, with 9 bases between. Per the germline V gene, CDR1 is GTSNPN and CDR2 is SVGIG (reference sequence). The CDR3 spells CAWRDRSYGYTF. In nucleotides, the CDR3 is TGTGCCTGGAGAGACAGGTCCTATGGCTACACCTTC. Drawing the rest from reference TRBV30 and TRBJ1-2, the complete variable domain is SQTIHQWPATLVQPVGSPLSLECTVEGTSNPNLYWYRQAAGRGLQLLFYSVGIGQISSEVPQNLSASRPQDRQFILSSKKLLLSDSGFYLCAWRDRSYGYTFGSGTRLTVV.

V gene TRBV6-5 combines with J gene TRBJ2-1; D is undetermined. CDR1 is MNHEY, CDR2 SVGAGI, per germline. Trimming removed 8 bases at V and 7 bases at J, with 21 bases between. There are 15 residues in the CDR3. Written as DNA, the CDR3 is TGTGCCAGCCGTACCGAGAACCACTATCCTAATGAGCAGTTCTTC. As protein: CASRTENHYPNEQFF.